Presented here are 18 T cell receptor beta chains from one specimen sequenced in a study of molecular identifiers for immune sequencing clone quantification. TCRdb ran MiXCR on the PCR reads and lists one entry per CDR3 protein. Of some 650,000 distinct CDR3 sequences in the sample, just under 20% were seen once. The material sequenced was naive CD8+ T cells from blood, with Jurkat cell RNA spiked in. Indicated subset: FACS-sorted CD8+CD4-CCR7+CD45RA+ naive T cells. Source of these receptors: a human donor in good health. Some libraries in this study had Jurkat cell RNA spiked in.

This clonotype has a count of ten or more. CDR3 residues: CASSGGGAWALNTEAFF. The CDR3 DNA sequence: TGTGCCAGCAGCGGGGGGGGGGCGTGGGCCTTGAACACTGAAGCTTTCTTT. This rearrangement joins TRBV12-3 or TRBV12-4 to TRBJ1-1; D is possibly TRBD1 (6 bases). Between the trimmed V and J ends, which lost 6 bases and 0 bases, there was a span of 20 bases. The CDR3 loop spans 17 amino acids.

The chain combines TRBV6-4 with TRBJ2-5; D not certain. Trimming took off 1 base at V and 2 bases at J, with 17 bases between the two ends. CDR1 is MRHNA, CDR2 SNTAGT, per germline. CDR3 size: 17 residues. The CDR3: CASSDYDNEPPQETQYF. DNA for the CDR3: TGTGCCAGCAGTGACTATGATAACGAGCCCCCACAAGAGACCCAGTACTTC.

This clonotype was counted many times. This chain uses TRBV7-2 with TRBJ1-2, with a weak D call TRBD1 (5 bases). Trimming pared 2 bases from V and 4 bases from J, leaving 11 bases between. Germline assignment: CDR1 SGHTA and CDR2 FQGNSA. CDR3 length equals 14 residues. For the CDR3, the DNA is TGTGCCAGCAGCTTATGGCCAGGGCCCTATGGCTACACCTTC. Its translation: CASSLWPGPYGYTF.

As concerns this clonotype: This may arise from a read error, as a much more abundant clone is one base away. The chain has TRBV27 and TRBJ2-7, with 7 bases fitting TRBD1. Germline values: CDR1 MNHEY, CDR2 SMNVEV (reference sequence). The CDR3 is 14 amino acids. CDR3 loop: CASSTPQGLGEQHF. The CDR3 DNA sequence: TGTGCCAGCAGCACTCCACAGGGGCTCGGCGAGCAGCACTTC.

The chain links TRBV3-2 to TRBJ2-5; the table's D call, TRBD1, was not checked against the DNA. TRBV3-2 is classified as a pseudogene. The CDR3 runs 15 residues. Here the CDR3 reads CASSQAVQGRETQYF. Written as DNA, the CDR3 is TGTGCCAGCAGCCAAGCTGTCCAGGGCCGAGAGACCCAGTACTTC.

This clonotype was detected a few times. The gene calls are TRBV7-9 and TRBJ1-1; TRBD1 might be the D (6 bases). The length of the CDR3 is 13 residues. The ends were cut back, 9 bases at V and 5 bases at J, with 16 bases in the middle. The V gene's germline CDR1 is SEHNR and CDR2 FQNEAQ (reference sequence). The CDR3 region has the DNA TGTGCCAGTCACGGGGGGGCTGGGACTGAAGCTTTCTTT. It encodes CASHGGAGTEAFF. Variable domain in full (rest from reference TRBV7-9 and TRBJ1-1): DTGVSQNPRHKITKRGQNVTFRCDPISEHNRLYWYRQTLGQGPEFLTYFQNEAQLEKSRLLSDRFSAERPKGSFSTLEIQRTEQGDSAMYLCASHGGAGTEAFFGQGTRLTVV.

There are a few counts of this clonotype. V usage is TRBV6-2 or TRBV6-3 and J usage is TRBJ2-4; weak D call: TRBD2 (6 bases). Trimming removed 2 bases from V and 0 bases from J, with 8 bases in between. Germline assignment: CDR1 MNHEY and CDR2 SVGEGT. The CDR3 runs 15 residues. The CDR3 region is CASSYTGLAKNIQYF. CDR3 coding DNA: TGTGCCAGCAGTTACACGGGACTAGCCAAAAACATTCAGTACTTC.

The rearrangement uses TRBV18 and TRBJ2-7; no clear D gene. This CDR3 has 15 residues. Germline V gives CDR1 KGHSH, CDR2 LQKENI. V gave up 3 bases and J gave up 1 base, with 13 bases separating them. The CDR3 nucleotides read TGTGCCAGCTCACCTGTCTACTCGGATTCCTACGAGCAGTACTTC. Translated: CASSPVYSDSYEQYF.

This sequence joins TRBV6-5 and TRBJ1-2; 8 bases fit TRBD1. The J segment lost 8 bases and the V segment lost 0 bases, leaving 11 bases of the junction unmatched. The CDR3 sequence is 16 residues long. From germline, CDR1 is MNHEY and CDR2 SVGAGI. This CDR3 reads CASSYSRPGGPGGYTF. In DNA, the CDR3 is TGTGCCAGCAGTTACTCAAGGCCAGGGGGCCCCGGCGGCTACACCTTC.

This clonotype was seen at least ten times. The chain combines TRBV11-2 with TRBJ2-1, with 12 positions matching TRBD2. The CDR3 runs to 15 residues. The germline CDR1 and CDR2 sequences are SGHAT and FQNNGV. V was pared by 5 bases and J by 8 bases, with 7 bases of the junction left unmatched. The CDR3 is CASSPGTSGYYEQFF. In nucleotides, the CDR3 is TGTGCCAGCAGCCCAGGGACTAGCGGGTACTATGAGCAGTTCTTC. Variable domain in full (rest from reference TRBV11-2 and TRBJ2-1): EAGVAQSPRYKIIEKRQSVAFWCNPISGHATLYWYQQILGQGPKLLIQFQNNGVVDDSQLPKDRFSAERLKGVDSTLKIQPAKLEDSAVYLCASSPGTSGYYEQFFGPGTRLTVL.

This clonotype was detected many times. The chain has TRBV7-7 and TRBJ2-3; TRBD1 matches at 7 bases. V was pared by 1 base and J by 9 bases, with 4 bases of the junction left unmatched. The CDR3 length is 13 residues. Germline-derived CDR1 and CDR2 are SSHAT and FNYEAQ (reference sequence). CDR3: CASSLDPGQTQYF. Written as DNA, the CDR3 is TGTGCCAGCAGCTTAGATCCGGGACAGACGCAGTATTTT. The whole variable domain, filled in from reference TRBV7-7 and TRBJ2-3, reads GAGVSQSPRYKVTKRGQDVTLRCDPISSHATLYWYQQALGQGPEFLTYFNYEAQPDKSGLPSDRFSAERPEGSISTLTIQRTEQRDSAMYRCASSLDPGQTQYFGPGTRLTVL.

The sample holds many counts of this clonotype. The chain's CDR3 is CASSTSRELAYTGELFF. The DNA for the CDR3 is TGTGCCAGCAGCACCTCCCGTGAATTAGCTTACACCGGGGAGCTGTTTTTT. The chain recombines TRBV9 with TRBJ2-2; D is unclear. Trimming removed 4 bases at V and 3 bases at J, with 19 bases between. In germline, CDR1 is SGDLS, CDR2 YYNGEE. The CDR3 extends over 17 amino acids.

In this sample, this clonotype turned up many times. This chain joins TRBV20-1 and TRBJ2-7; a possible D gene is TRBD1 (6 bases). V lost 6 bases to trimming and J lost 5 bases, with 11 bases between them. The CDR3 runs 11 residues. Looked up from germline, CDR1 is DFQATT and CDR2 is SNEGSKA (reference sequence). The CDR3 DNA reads TGCAGTGCCCCCAGGGGCCACGAGCAGTACTTC. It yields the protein CSAPRGHEQYF.

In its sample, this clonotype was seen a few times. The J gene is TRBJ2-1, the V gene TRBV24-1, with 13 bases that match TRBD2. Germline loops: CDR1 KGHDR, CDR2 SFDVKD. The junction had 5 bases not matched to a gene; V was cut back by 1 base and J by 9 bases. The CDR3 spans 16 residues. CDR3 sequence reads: CATSDFGTSGIPEQFF. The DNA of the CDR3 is TGTGCCACCAGTGATTTTGGGACTAGCGGGATACCTGAGCAGTTCTTC.

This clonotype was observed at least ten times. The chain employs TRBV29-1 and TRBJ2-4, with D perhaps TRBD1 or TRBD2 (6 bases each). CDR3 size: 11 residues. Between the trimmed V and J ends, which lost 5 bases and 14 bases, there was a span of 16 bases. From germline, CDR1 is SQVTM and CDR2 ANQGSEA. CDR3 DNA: TGCAGCGTTAAGGAGGGGGACCTGGAGTACTTC. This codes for CSVKEGDLEYF.

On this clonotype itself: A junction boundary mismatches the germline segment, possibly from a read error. Here the CDR3 DNA reads TGCGCCAGCAGCCAAACCGTCCACGGTGCGACTAATGAAAAACCGTTTTTT. Protein sequence: CASSQTVHGATNEKPFF. The chain uses TRBV4-3 and TRBJ1-4; D is undetermined. Germline CDR1 LGHNA, CDR2 YSLEER. The CDR3 totals 17 residues.

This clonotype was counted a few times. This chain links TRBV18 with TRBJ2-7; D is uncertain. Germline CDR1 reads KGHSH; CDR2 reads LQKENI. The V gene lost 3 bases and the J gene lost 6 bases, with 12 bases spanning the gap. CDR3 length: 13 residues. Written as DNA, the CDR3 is TGTGCCAGCTCACCGACGGAGTCCCCCGAGCAGTACTTC. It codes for CASSPTESPEQYF.

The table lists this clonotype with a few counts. This chain's CDR3 is CASSSNWGMGTGELFF. The CDR3, as DNA: TGTGCCAGCAGCTCCAACTGGGGGATGGGGACCGGGGAGCTGTTTTTT. This chain links TRBV7-3 with TRBJ2-2; perhaps D is TRBD1 or TRBD2 (5 bases each). Germline V gene sequence: CDR1 SGHTA, CDR2 FQGTGA. The CDR3 is 16 amino acids. V was shortened by 4 bases and J by 5 bases, with 17 bases between the two germline ends.